The T cell receptor beta chain described here comes from a study of CD8+ T cells in alopecia areata. Study-level background: Affected scalp percentage determined the severity score of treated patients. Whole-study results and caveats: Having just one nonresponder leaves the connection between baseline CD8+ expansion and response unresolved. Scalp samples also yield sequences from resident alphabeta T cells of normal skin.

The treatment is: oral pan-JAK inhibitor, 5-10 mg twice daily. Alopecia areata patients had lesional scalp punch biopsies and peripheral blood taken from them. Comments on this clone: No antigen is known for it.

RNA, once extracted, was reverse transcribed into cDNA for use as the sequencing template. Profiling relied on immunoSEQ multiplex PCR, and the TCRdb table lists in-frame clones only, not all of them. The sample has nearly 200,000 clones, 58% seen once. This specimen was CD4+ T cells sorted from blood, taken at week 24, from a patient treated with tofacitinib. The receptor was derived from a human donor with alopecia areata.

The DNA for the CDR3 is TGTGCCAGCAGTTTAGACGGGCCCACAGATACGCAGTATTTT. Encoded protein: CASSLDGPTDTQYF. V usage is TRBV28 and J usage is TRBJ2-3; unclear D gene. V lost 2 bases and J lost 2, with 8 bases in between. The CDR3 totals 14 residues. Per germline, CDR1 MDHEN and CDR2 SYDVKM. The complete variable domain, with remaining parts taken from reference TRBV28 and TRBJ2-3, reads DVKVTQSSRYLVKRTGEKVFLECVQDMDHENMFWYRQDPGLGLRLIYFSYDVKMKEKGDIPEGYSVSREKKERFSLILESASTNQTSMYLCASSLDGPTDTQYFGPGTRLTVL.